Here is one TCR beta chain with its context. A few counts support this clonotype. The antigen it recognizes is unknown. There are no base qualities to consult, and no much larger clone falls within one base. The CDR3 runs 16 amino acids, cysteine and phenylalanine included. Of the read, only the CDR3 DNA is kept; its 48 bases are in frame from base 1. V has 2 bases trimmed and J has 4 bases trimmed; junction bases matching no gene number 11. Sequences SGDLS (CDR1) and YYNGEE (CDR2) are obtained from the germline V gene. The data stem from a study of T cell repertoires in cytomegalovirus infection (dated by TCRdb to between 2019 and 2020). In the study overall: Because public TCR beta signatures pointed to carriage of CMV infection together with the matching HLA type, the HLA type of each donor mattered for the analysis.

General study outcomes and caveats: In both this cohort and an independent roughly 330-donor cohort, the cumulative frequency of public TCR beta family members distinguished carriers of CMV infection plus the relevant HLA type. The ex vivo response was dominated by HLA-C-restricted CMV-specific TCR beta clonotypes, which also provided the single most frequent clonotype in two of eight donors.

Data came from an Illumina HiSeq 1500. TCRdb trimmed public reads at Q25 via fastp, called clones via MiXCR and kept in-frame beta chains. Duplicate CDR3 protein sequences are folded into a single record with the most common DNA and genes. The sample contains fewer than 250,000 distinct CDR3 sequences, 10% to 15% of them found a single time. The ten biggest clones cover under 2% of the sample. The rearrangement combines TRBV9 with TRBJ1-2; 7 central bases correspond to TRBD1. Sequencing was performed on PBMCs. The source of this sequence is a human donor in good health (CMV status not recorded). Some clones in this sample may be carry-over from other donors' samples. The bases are TGTGCCAGCAGCGTTTCACAGGGGACCGGGGTCTATGGCTACACCTTC. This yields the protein CASSVSQGTGVYGYTF.